The clone carrying this T cell receptor beta chain was detected a few times. Its antigen is as yet unknown. The record originates from a study of identical twins. Overall study findings and caveats: Findings came from cross-sectional statistics, without long-term follow-up of donors. Monozygotic twins shared more out-of-frame TCR alpha than recombination models predicted.

Among all donors, each was a healthy Caucasian. TCRdb analysed the 5' RACE reads with MiXCR anew, one entry per CDR3 protein. The sample lists about 1.7 million distinct CDR3 sequences, around 33% seen once, with about 0.25% in the top ten. Sequenced sample: cord blood. The TCR comes from a newborn girl in good health.

CDR3 in amino acids: CSALLAGGSSYNEQFF. Here the CDR3 DNA reads TGCAGTGCTCTTCTAGCGGGAGGAAGCTCCTACAATGAGCAGTTCTTC. This chain joins TRBV20-1 and TRBJ2-1, with TRBD2 matching over 11 bases. V lost 5 bases and J lost 0; bases outside the gene matches: 6. CDR3 length: 16 residues. CDR1 and CDR2 (germline): DFQATT, SNEGSKA (reference sequence).